This TCR beta chain originates from a study of T cell changes during pregnancy in multiple sclerosis. The method was immunoSEQ multiplex PCR; TCRdb's version includes in-frame clones alone and lacks a portion of them. The data show about 40,000 clones, approximately 90% seen once. The CDR3 spans 15 residues. The clonotype originates from a female donor with multiple sclerosis, enrolled in a pregnancy study. The chain carries TRBV21-1 and TRBJ2-7; no check of the table's D call, TRBD1, against the DNA was made. TRBV21-1 counts as a pseudogene. The sample in question was CD4+ T cells from peripheral blood mononuclear cells, obtained in the third trimester of pregnancy. As DNA, the CDR3 is TGTGCCAGCACCCGAAGAAACAGGGATCACTACGAGCAGTACTTC. Translation: CASTRRNRDHYEQYF.